One and the same sample provided the 26 T cell receptor beta chains below, sequenced in a study of response to subunit inactivated influenza vaccine. TCRdb reprocessed the RT-PCR reads via MiXCR and lists one record per CDR3 protein. Of about 480,000 distinct CDR3 sequences in the sample, 11% are singletons; the top ten hold 10% to 15%. The sample was PBMCs from blood, taken roughly 6 weeks after vaccination. These TCRs come from a man over 45 who received an inactivated influenza vaccine.

In its sample, this clonotype was seen many times. The chain recombines TRBV29-1 with TRBJ1-4, with a weak D call TRBD1 (6 bases). The CDR3 has 13 amino acids. Trimming took off 6 bases at V and 5 bases at J, with 13 bases between the two ends. The V gene's germline CDR1 is SQVTM and CDR2 ANQGSEA. CDR3 nucleotide sequence: TGCAGCGTGGGAGGGGGGCCGAATGAAAAACTGTTTTTT. Residues: CSVGGGPNEKLFF.

This clonotype has a count of ten or more. The rearrangement uses TRBV15 and TRBJ2-1; a possible D gene is TRBD1 (5 bases). The germline gives CDR1 LNHNV, CDR2 YYDKDF (reference sequence). Trimming left V 7 bases short and J 7 bases short, with 17 bases between. The length of the CDR3 is 14 residues. CDR3 nucleotides: TGTGCCACCAATAAAGGGGATTTCGAGAATGAGCAGTTCTTC. It encodes CATNKGDFENEQFF.

This chain uses TRBV11-2 with TRBJ2-3, with TRBD2 matching over 12 bases. J lost 5 bases, V lost 2 bases, and 14 bases had no gene match. Germline CDR1 is SGHAT and CDR2 is FQNNGV. The CDR3 loop spans 19 amino acids. The CDR3 reads CASSLNWPSGGARLDTQYF. As DNA, the CDR3 is TGTGCCAGCAGCTTAAATTGGCCTAGCGGGGGGGCCCGGCTAGATACGCAGTATTTT.

There are a few counts of this clonotype. V and J are TRBV4-2 and TRBJ2-2; TRBD1 agrees at 7 bases. CDR3 length equals 17 residues. J gave up 3 bases and V 1 base, and 8 bases lay outside the gene matches. CDR1 is LGHNA, CDR2 YNFKEQ, per germline. The CDR3 sequence is CASSQAGQDLHTGELFF. The CDR3 DNA reads TGTGCCAGCAGCCAAGCCGGACAGGATCTTCACACCGGGGAGCTGTTTTTT.

This clonotype was found many times. A junction end diverges from the germline sequence, so it may reflect a read error. CDR3 loop: CASSLGPNNEQFF. As DNA, the CDR3 is TGTGCCAGCAGCTTAGGGCCGAACAATGAGCAGTTCTTC. The chain joins TRBV5-1 to TRBJ2-1; D is ambiguous. From germline, CDR1 is SGHRS and CDR2 YFSETQ. The CDR3 spans 13 residues.

This clonotype was counted only a few times. V and J are TRBV24-1 and TRBJ2-5; D remains unclear. The ends were cut back, 4 bases at V and 5 bases at J, with 10 bases in the middle. The CDR3 has 13 amino acids. Germline CDR1 KGHDR, CDR2 SFDVKD. The CDR3 protein is CATSEYLGETQYF. CDR3 nucleotides: TGTGCCACCAGTGAATACTTAGGGGAGACCCAGTACTTC.

This chain's CDR3 is CASSFRDVNYEQYF. The CDR3 DNA reads as TGTGCCAGCAGCTTCCGGGACGTAAACTACGAGCAGTACTTC. V gene TRBV7-2 combines with J gene TRBJ2-7, with D possibly being TRBD1 or TRBD2 (5 bases each). The CDR3 runs to 14 residues. Trimming took 3 bases from V and 3 from J, leaving 12 bases between them. Germline V gene sequence: CDR1 SGHTA, CDR2 FQGNSA.

This clonotype was found a few times. The chain has TRBV27 and TRBJ2-1, with 10 bases matching TRBD2. CDR1 is MNHEY and CDR2 is SMNVEV in the germline V gene (reference sequence). The CDR3 is 14 residues long. Germline trimming cut 1 base from V and 8 bases from J; bases unmatched to any gene: 2. CDR3 DNA: TGTGCCAGCAGTTTATGGGGGACTAGCGATGAGCAGTTCTTC. Protein sequence: CASSLWGTSDEQFF.

This clonotype was observed a few times. J is TRBJ2-5 and V is TRBV20-1, with TRBD1 matching over 9 bases. The CDR3 sequence is 16 residues long. Germline CDR1 reads DFQATT; CDR2 reads SNEGSKA (reference sequence). Trimming cost V 3 bases and J 2 bases; bases outside gene matches: 10. CDR3 sequence: CSARSNRDREQETQYF. The CDR3 region has the DNA TGCAGTGCTAGGAGTAACCGGGACAGGGAACAAGAGACCCAGTACTTC.

This clonotype has a count of ten or more. The V and J genes are TRBV6-6 and TRBJ2-7; no reliable D call. Trimming left V 6 bases short and J 3 bases short, with 9 bases between. The CDR3 sequence is 12 residues long. CDR1 MNHNY and CDR2 SVGAGI come from the germline V gene (reference sequence). CDR3 region: CASSPTDYEQYF. The CDR3, as DNA: TGTGCCAGCAGCCCCACAGACTACGAGCAGTACTTC.

The V gene is TRBV2, the J gene TRBJ2-7; 12 bases are a match to TRBD1. CDR3 length equals 13 residues. The V gene end was trimmed by 7 bases and the J gene end by 6 bases; junction bases not matched to a gene: 4. The germline V gene encodes CDR1 SNHLY and CDR2 FYNNEI. The CDR3 coding sequence is TGTGCCAGCAATAGGGACAGGGGGCGCGAGCAGTACTTC. It translates to CASNRDRGREQYF.

The J gene is TRBJ1-5, the V gene TRBV4-2, with a tentative D call TRBD1 (5 bases). Per the germline V gene, CDR1 is LGHNA and CDR2 is YNFKEQ. V dropped 0 bases and J dropped 6 bases, with 12 bases sitting between them. The CDR3 length is 15 residues. CDR3 DNA sequence: TGTGCCAGCAGCCAAGAAATCGGGGGGTTTCAGCCCCAGCATTTT. Its translation: CASSQEIGGFQPQHF.

There are many counts of this clonotype. The gene calls are TRBV5-1 and TRBJ2-7; D is perhaps TRBD2 (6 bases). The CDR3 consists of 14 residues. Germline values: CDR1 SGHRS, CDR2 YFSETQ. Trimming removed 3 bases at V and 5 bases at J, with 15 bases between. The CDR3 bases are TGCGCCAGCAGCTGGGGGGACTCCCGCCACGAGCAGTACTTC. Protein: CASSWGDSRHEQYF.

This clonotype was counted ten times or more. CDR3 sequence reads: CSAIAGGGSPLHF. The CDR3 DNA follows: TGCAGTGCTATCGCTGGCGGGGGGTCACCCCTCCACTTT. This chain joins TRBV20-1 and TRBJ1-6, with D possibly matching TRBD1 (5 bases). This CDR3 comprises 13 residues. The germline CDR1 and CDR2 sequences are DFQATT and SNEGSKA (reference sequence). Trimming removed 4 bases from V and 10 bases from J, with 14 bases in between.

This clonotype appeared a few times. This chain uses TRBV6-2 or TRBV6-3 with TRBJ2-7; 8 positions agree with TRBD1. CDR3 length equals 15 residues. The germline CDR1 and CDR2 sequences are MNHEY and SVGEGT. V was pared by 0 bases and J by 4 bases, with 5 bases of the junction left unmatched. CDR3 in amino acids: CASSYSSRGQYEQYF. The CDR3 nucleotides read TGTGCCAGCAGTTACTCGAGCAGGGGGCAGTACGAGCAGTACTTC.

The chain uses TRBV6-1 and TRBJ2-1; 7 bases align to TRBD2. V dropped 6 bases and J dropped 0; count of bases not matched to a gene: 5. This CDR3 region has 15 residues. Germline-derived CDR1 and CDR2 are MNHNS and SASEGT. The CDR3 loop is CASRPTSASYNEQFF. CDR3 sequence (DNA): TGTGCCAGCAGACCTACTAGCGCCTCCTACAATGAGCAGTTCTTC.

The rearrangement uses TRBV28 and TRBJ2-3, with 8 bases identical to TRBD1. Trimming at V came to 8 bases and at J to 2 bases, leaving 12 bases not matched to a gene. Germline V gives CDR1 MDHEN, CDR2 SYDVKM. The CDR3 length is 16 residues. The CDR3 protein is CASLPDGTGPTDTQYF. CDR3 bases: TGTGCCAGCTTACCCGACGGGACAGGCCCCACAGATACGCAGTATTTT.

The table lists this clonotype with a few counts. CDR3 sequence: CASSPTTVYNEQFF. CDR3 sequence (DNA): TGTGCCAGCAGCCCTACTACCGTATACAATGAGCAGTTCTTC. The V and J genes are TRBV28 and TRBJ2-1; D uncertain. This CDR3 region has 14 residues. Trimming pared 6 bases from V and 4 bases from J, leaving 13 bases between. Germline CDR1 reads MDHEN; CDR2 reads SYDVKM.

This clonotype has a count of ten or more. This chain links TRBV4-3 with TRBJ2-3; the match to TRBD2 covers 7 bases. The V and J ends lost 0 bases and 5 bases, in that order; junction bases with no gene match: 8. Germline loops: CDR1 LGHNA, CDR2 YSLEER. The length of the CDR3 is 16 residues. The CDR3 here is CASSQEKRGGLDTQYF. DNA of the CDR3: TGCGCCAGCAGCCAAGAGAAGCGGGGTGGGTTAGATACGCAGTATTTT.

The chain carries TRBV9 and TRBJ2-1; 8 nucleotides match TRBD2. Germline V gene sequence: CDR1 SGDLS, CDR2 YYNGEE. Unmatched junction bases numbered 6, after V lost 4 bases and J lost 0 bases. The CDR3 length is 16 residues. CDR3 in amino acids: CASSRGAGASYNEQFF. Written as DNA, the CDR3 is TGTGCCAGCAGCCGGGGAGCGGGGGCCTCCTACAATGAGCAGTTCTTC.

This clonotype was detected only a few times. V is TRBV4-3 and J is TRBJ2-7; D may be TRBD1 (5 bases). Trimming took 0 bases from V and 1 from J, leaving 10 bases between them. Germline V gene lookup returns CDR1 LGHNA and CDR2 YSLEER. The CDR3 has 15 amino acids. CDR3 DNA sequence: TGCGCCAGCAGCCAAGAAGGTTACAGGTCCTACGAGCAGTACTTC. Protein sequence: CASSQEGYRSYEQYF.

This clonotype has a count of ten or more. This chain connects TRBV20-1 to TRBJ2-3; D unresolved. Trimming took off 3 bases at V and 4 bases at J, with 17 bases between the two ends. CDR3 length equals 15 residues. Germline CDR1 and CDR2: DFQATT and SNEGSKA (reference sequence). This CDR3 reads CSARGQIYQPDTQYF. CDR3 bases: TGCAGTGCTAGGGGCCAGATTTACCAGCCAGATACGCAGTATTTT.

The rearrangement uses TRBV20-1 and TRBJ1-1; D is ambiguous. Germline assignment: CDR1 DFQATT and CDR2 SNEGSKA (reference sequence). This CDR3 region has 14 residues. Trimming left V 0 bases short and J 4 bases short, with 12 bases between. CDR3 sequence (DNA): TGCAGTGCTAGAGATACTGGACGGAGCACTGAAGCTTTCTTT. Protein: CSARDTGRSTEAFF.

This clonotype was observed at least ten times. A junction boundary mismatches the germline segment, possibly from a read error. V and J are TRBV5-1 and TRBJ2-7; no reliable D call. This CDR3 has 16 residues. The germline gives CDR1 SGHRS, CDR2 YFSETQ. CDR3: CASSLVPTVSSNEQYF. For the CDR3, the DNA is TGCGCCAGCAGCTTGGTACCGACCGTGTCCTCCAACGAGCAGTACTTC.

Ten or more counts support this clonotype. The gene calls are TRBV29-1 and TRBJ1-1; TRBD1 is a possible D gene (5 bases). CDR3 size: 14 residues. Germline CDR1 reads SQVTM; CDR2 reads ANQGSEA. V lost 0 bases and J lost 0, with 8 bases in between. The CDR3 sequence: CSVEEQGMNTEAFF. The CDR3 bases are TGCAGCGTTGAAGAGCAGGGTATGAACACTGAAGCTTTCTTT.

Many counts were recorded for this clonotype. The chain combines TRBV29-1 with TRBJ2-3; D remains unclear. The CDR3 runs to 16 residues. Germline V gene lookup returns CDR1 SQVTM and CDR2 ANQGSEA. The V gene lost 1 base and the J gene lost 1 base, with 15 bases spanning the gap. The CDR3 nucleotides read TGCAGCGTTGAAGTGGGGTTCGCGGCGGGCACAGATACGCAGTATTTT. Encoded protein: CSVEVGFAAGTDTQYF.